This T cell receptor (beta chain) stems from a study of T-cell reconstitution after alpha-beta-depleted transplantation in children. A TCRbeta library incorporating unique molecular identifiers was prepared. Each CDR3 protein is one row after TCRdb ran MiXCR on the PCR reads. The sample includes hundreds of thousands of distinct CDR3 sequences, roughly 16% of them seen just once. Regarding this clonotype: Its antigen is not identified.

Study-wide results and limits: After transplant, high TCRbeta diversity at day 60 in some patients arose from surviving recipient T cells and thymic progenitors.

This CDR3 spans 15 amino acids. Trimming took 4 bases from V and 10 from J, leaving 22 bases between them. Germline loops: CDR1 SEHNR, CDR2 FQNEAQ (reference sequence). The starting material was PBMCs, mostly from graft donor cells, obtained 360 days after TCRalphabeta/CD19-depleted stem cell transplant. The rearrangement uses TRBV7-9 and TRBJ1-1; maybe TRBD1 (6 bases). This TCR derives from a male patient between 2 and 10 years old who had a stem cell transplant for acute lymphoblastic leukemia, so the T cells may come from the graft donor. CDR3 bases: TGTGCCAGCAGCTCCCCCGGGGGGGGGCAGGTTGGAGCTTTCTTT. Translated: CASSSPGGGQVGAFF.